This record concerns one T cell receptor beta chain sequence. It has no known antigen specificity. This may be a read error: a much more frequent sequence differs by one nucleotide. A patient counted as having stable Graves' hyperthyroidism if no progression to ophthalmopathy occurred over 18 months of follow-up. The hyperthyroidism patients were between 18 and 65 years old and newly diagnosed, with a disease duration of less than 2 months. Patients with uncontrolled infections, other autoimmune diseases, pregnancy or lactation were excluded. Diagnoses were established on the basis of clinical symptoms, serum thyroxine and TRAb, thyroid ultrasound, and orbital computed tomography. PBMCs were isolated from 8 to 10 ml of fresh peripheral blood by Ficoll-Paque density gradient centrifugation. Trizol reagent was used to extract total RNA, and RNA quality was then checked on an Agilent 2100 Bioanalyzer.

The data belong to a study of T cells in Graves' hyperthyroidism and ophthalmopathy (dated by TCRdb to between 2017 and 2020). For the study in its entirety: Peripheral blood was sampled at the time of initial diagnosis, prior to any treatment. TCR V-J signatures able to tell the groups apart were searched for in a discovery cohort of approximately 95 patients, of whom around 42 had Graves' ophthalmopathy and around 57 had stable Graves' hyperthyroidism. Prospective prediction of ophthalmopathy was tested in an independent validation cohort of 18 to 20 hyperthyroidism patients and 17 patients who later progressed to ophthalmopathy. The roughly 90 discovery patients were divided at random into training and test sets in a 7:3 ratio. Thyroid tissue and blood T-cell repertoires from roughly 6 Graves' hyperthyroidism patients were also compared in the study. After blood sampling, hyperthyroidism patients were treated with methimazole at a starting dose of 30 mg daily, and ophthalmopathy patients were treated with high-dose intravenous methylprednisolone. The paper describes TCR Vbeta CDR3 sequencing of 140 or so peripheral blood samples, made up of 40 to 45 ophthalmopathy patients, around 78 hyperthyroidism patients and 17 progressor patients.

In the germline V gene, CDR1 corresponds to SGHVS and CDR2 to FQNEAQ. Deletion took 1 base off V and 6 bases off J, with a span of 7 bases between the germline ends. Spanning cysteine to phenylalanine, the CDR3 consists of 13 amino acids. The kept DNA is CDR3 alone, 39 bases in frame from the first base. Points the paper makes about the study in general: Most expanded thyroid clonotypes (frequency above 0.001) were also detected in blood, suggesting blood repertoires may reflect thyroid immune responses. A 13 V-J signature model separated ophthalmopathy from stable hyperthyroidism, with roughly 88% sensitivity and around 84% specificity in cross-validation and 80%/75% in testing. Sample size was not statistically predetermined, and investigators were not blinded to group allocation. In validation, progression to ophthalmopathy was predicted by the model with about 70% sensitivity and approximately 78% specificity, a median of approximately 6.5 months before onset.

Amplification of TCR beta CDR3 regions was carried out from RNA transcripts. The first round of RT-PCR for the TCR CDR3 was performed with the HTBI primer set and the Qiagen OneStep RT-PCR kit. The libraries were constructed in a second round of multiplex PCR and then size-selected and purified. Sequencing of the libraries was done on an Illumina HiSeq2000 using paired-end 100 bp reads. The study's own analysis went as follows. SOAPnuke was used to process the raw data, removing reads that contained adapters or uncalled bases, had a mean Phred below 15, or lacked an exact match to the constant primer or identifier. High-quality paired reads were merged using COPE v1.2.5, and each unique nucleotide sequence was defined as a clonotype. Clonotypes were aligned to IMGT TRBV, TRBD and TRBJ reference segments using MiTCR v1.1. Only V-J combinations with frequency above 0.0001, covering approximately 99% of repertoires, were analysed. A TCS score was defined as the ratio between F50 (clonal expansion) and ExV (chaos), using BLOSUM62-based TCRdist between CDR3 peptides within each V-J. Welch's t-statistics and random forest reduced fewer than 600 V-J features to about 13, which were used in a naive Bayes classifier (R e1071). In-frame beta chains were kept once TCRdb had trimmed the public reads at Q25 with fastp and called clones with MiXCR. When rows share a CDR3 protein, they turn into one entry using the most common DNA and genes. These V and J calls rely on TCRdb rather than the paper's analysis. Here the sample has approximately 430,000 distinct CDR3 sequences; 15% to 18% occur a single time. The biggest ten clones account for roughly an eighth of the sample.

The sequence was obtained from a woman between 18 and 29 years old with Graves' hyperthyroidism. The V and J genes are TRBV7-8 and TRBJ1-5; the D gene cannot be resolved reliably. The sample taken for sequencing was blood. This receptor has the CDR3 CASSLGAGQPQHF. DNA sequence: TGTGCCAGCAGCTTAGGGGCCGGTCAGCCCCAGCATTTT.